This TCR beta chain was sequenced for a study of beta chain features in type 1 diabetes. About the study: What patients shared with healthy donors was a similar profile of age, gender and cell yields.

Study-wide results and caveats: PCR might preferentially amplify shorter templates, equally in patients and controls. In cDNA sequencing, cells with high TCR expression could be over-represented. When Type 1 diabetes patients were examined, their TCRB CDR3s proved moderately but significantly shorter in all four CD4+ subsets.

Every isolated RNA sample was fully reverse transcribed, so sequencing captured expressed TCRB transcripts. The table came from immunoSEQ multiplex PCR; TCRdb's copy has only in-frame clones and leaves some out. The sample consists of hundreds of thousands of clones, under 15% of them appearing once. The CDR3 totals 15 residues. V was cut by 5 bases and J by 2 bases, with 14 bases left in between. Germline CDR1 SGHTA, CDR2 FQGTGA. Each sorted fraction was over 95% pure. Comments on this clone: Its antigen remains unidentified.

The chain employs TRBV7-3 and TRBJ2-3, with D unclear. This receptor was identified in a young man with type 1 diabetes. Material for sequencing was naive CD4+ T cells from blood. The CDR3 DNA reads TGTGCCAGCAGCCCGAAACTACGCCCCACAGATACGCAGTATTTT. This codes for CASSPKLRPTDTQYF.